Included here is one TCR beta chain sequence, with context. Its antigen remains unknown. At the Johns Hopkins FTIC core, DNA taken from cultured CD4+ T cells was sequenced by way of the Oncomine TCR Beta short-read assay. TCRdb re-derived calls from the PCR reads in MiXCR, one entry per CDR3 protein. This sample has fewer than 20,000 distinct CDR3 sequences, with 52% found just once. Germline trimming cut 1 base from V and 2 bases from J; bases unmatched to any gene: 2. The CDR3 contains 14 residues. The V gene's germline CDR1 is SGHTA and CDR2 FQGNSA. The data originate from a study of vaccination and CD4 T cells after COVID-19. Study context: Each individual in the study obtained two doses of BNT162b2 or mRNA-1273 vaccine.

The sample's treatment: approximately nine-day PBMC culture with coronavirus spike peptide pools or control peptides (ViraFEST assay). Peptide pool stimulation in ViraFEST expanded antigen-specific T cells, whose TCRs were then sequenced. Findings and limits, study-wide: A median roughly 86% of convalescent patients' SARS-CoV-2-reactive clones emerged only after vaccination.

The receptor comes from a human donor who had recovered from COVID-19. The sample consisted of CD4+ T cells from blood, cultured in vitro, taken before SARS-CoV-2 vaccination. The chain carries TRBV7-2 and TRBJ2-7, with 7 bases identical to TRBD1. The CDR3 spells CASSLDRGPYEQYF. In DNA, the CDR3 is TGTGCCAGCAGCTTAGACAGGGGCCCCTACGAGCAGTACTTC.